The T cell receptor (beta chain) described here comes from a study of cytomegalovirus exposure and HLA in healthy donors. The PCR was carried out with 60 Vbeta primers and 13 Jbeta primers. Assay: immunoSEQ multiplex PCR; the TCRdb copy retains only in-frame clones and omits some. This sample contains 150,000 to 200,000 clones. Germline CDR1 is SQVTM and CDR2 is ANQGSEA. V lost 7 bases to trimming and J lost 4 bases; unmatched junction nucleotides: 3. This CDR3 region has 12 residues. Input material: PBMCs. V and J are TRBV29-1 and TRBJ2-2; 7 positions agree with TRBD2. This TCR was recovered from a woman under 30 in good health and CMV-seropositive. The CDR3 here is CSGGGVTGELFF. In DNA form, the CDR3 reads TGCAGCGGGGGAGGGGTCACCGGGGAGCTGTTTTTT.